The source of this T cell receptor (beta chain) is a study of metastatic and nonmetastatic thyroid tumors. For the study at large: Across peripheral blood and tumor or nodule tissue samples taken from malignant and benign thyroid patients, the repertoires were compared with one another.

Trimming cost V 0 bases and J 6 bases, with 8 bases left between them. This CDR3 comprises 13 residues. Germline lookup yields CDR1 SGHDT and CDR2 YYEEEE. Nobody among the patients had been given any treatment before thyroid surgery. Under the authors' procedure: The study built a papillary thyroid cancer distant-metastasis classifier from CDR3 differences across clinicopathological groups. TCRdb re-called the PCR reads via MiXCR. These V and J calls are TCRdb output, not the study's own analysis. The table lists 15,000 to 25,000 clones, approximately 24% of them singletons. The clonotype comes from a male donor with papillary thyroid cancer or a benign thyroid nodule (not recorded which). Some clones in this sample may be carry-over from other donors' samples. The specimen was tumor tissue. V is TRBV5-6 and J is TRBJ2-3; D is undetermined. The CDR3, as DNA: TGTGCCAGCAGCTTGGGAGGATTGGATACGCAGTATTTT. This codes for CASSLGGLDTQYF.